Shown below are 29 T cell receptor beta chains from a single sample sequenced in a study of Ad26.COV2.S vaccination and SARS-CoV-2 variants. Treatment noted: approximately 18 received Ad26.COV2.S at low or high dose, single or two shots; 5 received placebo; per-sample allocation not given. Collection of samples fell on day 63 after the first vaccine or placebo injection. Profiling relied on immunoSEQ multiplex PCR, and the TCRdb table lists in-frame clones only, not all of them. This table has about 240,000 clones, around nine tenths appearing once. Specimen: peripheral blood, collected in a trial of Ad26.COV2.S vaccine versus placebo. The receptors derive from a person aged 18-60 years who received the Ad26.COV2.S COVID-19 vaccine or a placebo.

The V and J genes are TRBV21-1 and TRBJ2-1; whether TRBD2, the table's D call, matches the DNA was not checked. TRBV21-1 is classified as a pseudogene. The CDR3 has 19 residues. As DNA, the CDR3 is TGTGCCAGCAGCCCTACGTCAGGGGAAGAACTAGCGGTAGACAATGAGCAGTTCTTC. Its translation is CASSPTSGEELAVDNEQFF.

The chain recombines TRBV3-1 (or the pseudogene TRBV3-2) with TRBJ2-5; no firm D call. Deletions cut 4 bases from V and 0 bases from J, with 9 bases between. In germline, CDR1 is LGHDT, CDR2 YNNKEL (reference sequence). The CDR3 extends over 14 amino acids. The CDR3 sequence is CASSPTRNQETQYF. In DNA, the CDR3 is TGTGCCAGCAGCCCCACCCGCAACCAAGAGACCCAGTACTTC.

The CDR3 loop reads CASSGWRGNSGNTIYF. In DNA, the CDR3 is TGTGCCAGCAGTGGATGGAGGGGCAACTCTGGAAACACCATATATTTT. The chain couples TRBV6-1 to TRBJ1-3; the D gene is possibly TRBD1 (5 bases). The CDR3 loop spans 16 amino acids. Germline CDR1 and CDR2: MNHNS and SASEGT. V lost 4 bases to trimming and J lost 0 bases, with 13 bases between them.

In its sample, this clone was seen once. Different DNA sequences within this sample yield the same CDR3. DNA of the CDR3: TGTGCCAGCAGCTTAGGGGGGCCCAATCAGCCCCAGCATTTT. Its translation is CASSLGGPNQPQHF. This chain connects TRBV11-2 to TRBJ1-5, with D possibly matching TRBD1 (6 bases). This CDR3 spans 14 amino acids. Germline V gene data show CDR1 as SGHAT and CDR2 as FQNNGV. The V gene lost 1 base and the J gene lost 3 bases, with 7 bases spanning the gap.

V gene TRBV7-8 combines with J gene TRBJ1-6; the D is unclear. The V gene lost 0 bases and the J gene lost 8 bases, with 5 bases spanning the gap. Germline CDR1 SGHVS, CDR2 FQNEAQ. The CDR3 contains 13 residues. The DNA for the CDR3 is TGTGCCAGCAGCTTAGCAGAGTATTCACCCCTCCACTTT. It translates to CASSLAEYSPLHF.

This chain connects TRBV18 to TRBJ2-7, with unresolved D. The ends were cut back, 2 bases at V and 0 bases at J, with 11 bases in the middle. Germline lookup yields CDR1 KGHSH and CDR2 LQKENI. The CDR3 covers 15 residues. The CDR3 region has the DNA TGTGCCAGCTCACCAGAGAAGCGAAGCTCCTACGAGCAGTACTTC. Encoded protein: CASSPEKRSSYEQYF.

The chain uses TRBV19 and TRBJ2-3; D perhaps matches TRBD2 (5 bases). Germline V lookup: CDR1 LNHDA, CDR2 SQIVND (reference sequence). V was pared by 5 bases and J by 1 base, with 13 bases between. The CDR3 is 15 amino acids. The CDR3 DNA is TGTGCCAGTAGTCCACGTGGAGGTGGCACAGATACGCAGTATTTT. Translating gives CASSPRGGGTDTQYF.

V is TRBV25-1 and J is TRBJ1-1; D is uncertain. The CDR3 totals 13 residues. V was trimmed by 1 base and J by 7 bases, leaving 10 bases between them. CDR1 MGHDK and CDR2 SYGVNS come from the germline V gene. CDR3 sequence: CASSELGGDEAFF. As DNA, the CDR3 is TGTGCCAGCAGTGAATTAGGCGGGGATGAAGCTTTCTTT.

V is TRBV18 and J is TRBJ1-1, with TRBD1 matching 7 bases. In germline, CDR1 is KGHSH, CDR2 LQKENI. With V trimmed by 1 base and J by 0 bases, 8 bases remained unmatched. The CDR3 extends over 17 amino acids. In DNA form, the CDR3 reads TGTGCCAGCTCACCACGTACAGGGGATTCCATGAACACTGAAGCTTTCTTT. Translation: CASSPRTGDSMNTEAFF. Combining the CDR3 with reference TRBV18 and TRBJ1-1 gives the whole variable domain NAGVMQNPRHLVRRRGQEARLRCSPMKGHSHVYWYRQLPEEGLKFMVYLQKENIIDESGMPKERFSAEFPKEGPSILRIQQVVRGDSAAYFCASSPRTGDSMNTEAFFGQGTRLTVV.

The J gene is TRBJ2-7, the V gene TRBV6-2 or TRBV6-3; a weak D match, TRBD2 (6 bases). Trimming shortened V by 5 bases and J by 5 bases, and 19 bases separated the two germline ends. CDR3 size: 15 residues. CDR1 is MNHEY and CDR2 is SVGEGT in the germline V gene. The CDR3 spells CASSPDGRKNNEQYF. As DNA, the CDR3 is TGTGCCAGCAGTCCCGATGGGAGGAAGAACAACGAGCAGTACTTC.

The chain uses TRBV7-2 and TRBJ1-2, with D hard to call. CDR3 size: 12 residues. The V end was cut by 6 bases, the J end by 5 bases, with 10 bases between. Germline values: CDR1 SGHTA, CDR2 FQGNSA. The CDR3 spells CASRRTEYGYTF. DNA for the CDR3: TGTGCCAGCAGACGCACGGAGTATGGCTACACCTTC.

The chain recombines TRBV30 with TRBJ2-7; D unresolved. The CDR3 has 13 residues. CDR1 GTSNPN and CDR2 SVGIG come from the germline V gene (reference sequence). Deletions cut 0 bases from V and 13 bases from J, with 19 bases between. The CDR3 loop is CAWSVGLPTTSYF. CDR3 DNA sequence: TGTGCCTGGAGTGTAGGGCTACCCACGACGAGTTACTTC.

This chain connects TRBV19 to TRBJ2-7, with D possibly matching TRBD2 (6 bases). The V end lost 7 bases, the J end lost 4 bases, and 17 bases lay between the germline ends. CDR3 length: 14 amino acids. Germline values: CDR1 LNHDA, CDR2 SQIVND (reference sequence). CDR3 protein: CASTLGRGNYEQYF. Written as DNA, the CDR3 is TGTGCCAGTACCCTAGGACGGGGGAATTACGAGCAGTACTTC.

In this sample, this clone turned up once. This sequence joins TRBV6-5 and TRBJ2-5; D may correspond to TRBD1 or TRBD2 (5 bases each). Germline CDR1 MNHEY, CDR2 SVGAGI. V lost 5 bases, J lost 2 bases, and 12 bases lay in between. The CDR3 runs to 14 residues. The CDR3 region is CASSTYEGQETQYF. The CDR3 DNA sequence: TGTGCCAGCAGTACTTATGAGGGGCAAGAGACCCAGTACTTC.

The rearrangement uses TRBV7-8 and TRBJ1-2; 10 bases align to TRBD1. Trimming at V came to 1 base and at J to 5 bases, leaving 4 bases not matched to a gene. The CDR3 is 15 amino acids. Per the germline V gene, CDR1 is SGHVS and CDR2 is FQNEAQ. The CDR3 loop reads CASSLGDRGKYGYTF. As DNA, the CDR3 is TGTGCCAGCAGCTTAGGGGACAGGGGCAAGTATGGCTACACCTTC.

In its sample, this clone was seen a few times. The chain links TRBV19 to TRBJ2-3, with 13 bases aligning to TRBD2. The CDR3 has 15 amino acids. Germline-derived CDR1 and CDR2 are LNHDA and SQIVND (reference sequence). Trimming removed 9 bases from V and 5 bases from J; junction bases left unmatched: 8. The CDR3 spells CASPPLAGGKDTQYF. CDR3 nucleotides: TGTGCCAGCCCTCCACTAGCGGGAGGGAAAGATACGCAGTATTTT. Full variable domain (outside the CDR3, taken from reference TRBV19 and TRBJ2-3): DGGITQSPKYLFRKEGQNVTLSCEQNLNHDAMYWYRQDPGQGLRLIYYSQIVNDFQKGDIAEGYSVSREKKESFPLTVTSAQKNPTAFYLCASPPLAGGKDTQYFGPGTRLTVL.

The chain is built from TRBV5-1 and TRBJ2-1, with D unclear. Germline CDR1 SGHRS, CDR2 YFSETQ. CDR3 length equals 16 residues. Trimming removed 2 bases at V and 8 bases at J, with 20 bases between. The CDR3 loop reads CASSFHSRIGGDEQFF. The CDR3 DNA follows: TGCGCCAGCAGCTTCCACTCTAGGATCGGCGGCGATGAGCAGTTCTTC.

The gene calls are TRBV19 and TRBJ1-5; D remains ambiguous. Germline CDR1 reads LNHDA; CDR2 reads SQIVND (reference sequence). CDR3 length: 12 residues. V dropped 5 bases and J dropped 5 bases, with 7 bases sitting between them. The CDR3 sequence is CASSPNYQPQHF. CDR3 DNA: TGTGCCAGTAGTCCCAACTATCAGCCCCAGCATTTT. Complete variable domain (other parts from reference TRBV19 and TRBJ1-5): DGGITQSPKYLFRKEGQNVTLSCEQNLNHDAMYWYRQDPGQGLRLIYYSQIVNDFQKGDIAEGYSVSREKKESFPLTVTSAQKNPTAFYLCASSPNYQPQHFGDGTRLSIL.

The chain employs TRBV13 and TRBJ2-1; the D gene is possibly TRBD1 (6 bases). The germline V gene has CDR1 PRHDT and CDR2 FYEKMQ (reference sequence). The V and J ends lost 5 bases and 0 bases respectively, with 17 bases between them. The CDR3 extends over 17 amino acids. CDR3 loop: CASSASTGTNSYNEQFF. As DNA, the CDR3 is TGTGCCAGCAGCGCCTCCACCGGGACAAACTCCTACAATGAGCAGTTCTTC.

V is TRBV30 and J is TRBJ1-6; D call uncertain. Germline values: CDR1 GTSNPN, CDR2 SVGIG (reference sequence). This CDR3 contains 16 residues. Between the trimmed V and J ends, which lost 2 bases and 7 bases, there was a span of 18 bases. This CDR3 is CAWSTRQESRNSPLHF. CDR3 coding DNA: TGTGCCTGGAGTACCCGGCAAGAAAGTCGCAATTCACCCCTCCACTTT. Combining the CDR3 with reference TRBV30 and TRBJ1-6 gives the whole variable domain SQTIHQWPATLVQPVGSPLSLECTVEGTSNPNLYWYRQAAGRGLQLLFYSVGIGQISSEVPQNLSASRPQDRQFILSSKKLLLSDSGFYLCAWSTRQESRNSPLHFGNGTRLTVT.

CDR3 protein: CASSQGPAASSYEQYF. As DNA, the CDR3 is TGTGCCAGCAGCCAAGGCCCGGCTGCCAGCTCCTACGAGCAGTACTTC. J is TRBJ2-7 and V is TRBV4-2; D remains unclear. The germline V gene encodes CDR1 LGHNA and CDR2 YNFKEQ. The V end lost 1 base, the J end lost 0 bases, and 13 bases lay between the germline ends. The CDR3 length is 16 residues.

This chain joins TRBV5-1 and TRBJ2-7; 8 bases match TRBD1. CDR1 and CDR2 from the germline V gene are SGHRS and YFSETQ. This CDR3 contains 14 residues. The V gene end was trimmed by 5 bases and the J gene end by 3 bases; junction bases not matched to a gene: 7. This CDR3 is CASRLDRGHYEQYF. The CDR3 nucleotides read TGCGCCAGCAGATTAGACAGGGGTCACTACGAGCAGTACTTC. Supplemented by reference TRBV5-1 and TRBJ2-7, the full variable domain reads KAGVTQTPRYLIKTRGQQVTLSCSPISGHRSVSWYQQTPGQGLQFLFEYFSETQRNKGNFPGRFSGRQFSNSRSEMNVSTLELGDSALYLCASRLDRGHYEQYFGPGTRLTVT.

The chain combines TRBV9 with TRBJ2-3; no definite D call. The V and J ends lost 0 bases and 4 bases respectively, with 15 bases between them. Looked up from germline, CDR1 is SGDLS and CDR2 is YYNGEE. The CDR3 loop spans 16 amino acids. CDR3 sequence: CASSVGEGHVSDTQYF. The CDR3 coding sequence is TGTGCCAGCAGCGTAGGCGAAGGGCATGTTTCAGATACGCAGTATTTT.

The chain combines TRBV7-6 with TRBJ2-7; 9 bases fit TRBD2. CDR3 size: 16 residues. With V trimmed by 1 base and J by 0 bases, 4 bases remained unmatched. Germline CDR1 is SGHVS and CDR2 is FNYEAQ. CDR3 amino acids: CASSLEGAGGSYEQYF. The CDR3 DNA follows: TGTGCCAGCAGCTTAGAGGGAGCGGGAGGCTCCTACGAGCAGTACTTC.

The genes are TRBV28 and TRBJ2-7, with TRBD1 as a possible D gene (6 bases). Trimming removed 5 bases from V and 3 bases from J, with 14 bases in between. The V gene's germline CDR1 is MDHEN and CDR2 SYDVKM. This CDR3 has 14 amino acids. The CDR3 sequence: CASSKGGLYYEQYF. CDR3 DNA: TGTGCCAGCAGTAAAGGGGGTCTGTACTACGAGCAGTACTTC. Full variable domain (rest looked up from reference TRBV28 and TRBJ2-7): DVKVTQSSRYLVKRTGEKVFLECVQDMDHENMFWYRQDPGLGLRLIYFSYDVKMKEKGDIPEGYSVSREKKERFSLILESASTNQTSMYLCASSKGGLYYEQYFGPGTRLTVT.

V gene TRBV19 combines with J gene TRBJ1-5, with 8 bases fitting TRBD1. CDR3 length: 14 amino acids. V shed 5 bases and J 4 bases; nucleotides not matched to a gene: 4. Germline CDR1 and CDR2: LNHDA and SQIVND (reference sequence). The CDR3 DNA reads as TGTGCCAGTAGTCCGGGGACAGGAAATCAGCCCCAGCATTTT. As protein: CASSPGTGNQPQHF.

This chain uses TRBV4-1 with TRBJ2-3, with 9 nucleotides matching TRBD2. The germline V gene encodes CDR1 MGHRA and CDR2 YSYEKL. The CDR3 sequence is 17 residues long. With 1 base clipped from V and 0 bases from J, the junction kept 5 bases outside the gene matches. CDR3 amino acids: CASSQGSGGPSTDTQYF. CDR3 in DNA: TGCGCCAGCAGCCAAGGCAGCGGGGGGCCTAGCACAGATACGCAGTATTTT.

V is TRBV7-2 and J is TRBJ2-5; possibly TRBD1 for D (5 bases). Germline V gene data show CDR1 as SGHTA and CDR2 as FQGNSA. Deletions cut 1 base from V and 4 bases from J, with 10 bases between. The CDR3 consists of 14 residues. The CDR3, as DNA: TGTGCCAGCAGCTTAGTGACAGTTAGAGAGACCCAGTACTTC. Encoded protein: CASSLVTVRETQYF. The entire variable domain, with the rest obtained from reference TRBV7-2 and TRBJ2-5, is as follows: GAGVSQSPSNKVTEKGKDVELRCDPISGHTALYWYRQSLGQGLEFLIYFQGNSAPDKSGLPSDRFSAERTGGSVSTLTIQRTQQEDSAVYLCASSLVTVRETQYFGPGTRLLVL.

The chain has TRBV18 and TRBJ1-2; possibly TRBD1 for D (6 bases). Trimming cost V 8 bases and J 4 bases, with 17 bases left between them. CDR3 size: 14 residues. Germline CDR1 is KGHSH and CDR2 is LQKENI. CDR3 nucleotide sequence: TGTGCCAGCGCATCAGACAAGGGGGTCTATGGCTACACCTTC. Protein sequence: CASASDKGVYGYTF.